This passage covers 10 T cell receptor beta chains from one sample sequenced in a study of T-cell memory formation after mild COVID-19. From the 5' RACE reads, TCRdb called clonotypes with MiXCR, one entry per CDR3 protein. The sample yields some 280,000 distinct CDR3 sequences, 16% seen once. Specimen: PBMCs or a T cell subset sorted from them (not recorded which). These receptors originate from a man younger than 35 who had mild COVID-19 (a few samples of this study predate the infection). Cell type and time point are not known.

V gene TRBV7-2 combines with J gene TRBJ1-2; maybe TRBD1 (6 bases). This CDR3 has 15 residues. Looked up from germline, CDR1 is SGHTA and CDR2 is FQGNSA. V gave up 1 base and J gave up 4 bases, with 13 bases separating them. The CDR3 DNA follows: TGTGCCAGCAGCTTAGTTGGGGGCAGGGGCTATGGCTACACCTTC. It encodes CASSLVGGRGYGYTF.

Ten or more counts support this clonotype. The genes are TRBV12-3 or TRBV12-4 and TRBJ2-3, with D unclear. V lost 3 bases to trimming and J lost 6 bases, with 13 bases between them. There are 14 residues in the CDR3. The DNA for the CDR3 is TGTGCCAGCAGTTTGGTTAGTGAGGTCGATACGCAGTATTTT. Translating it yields CASSLVSEVDTQYF.

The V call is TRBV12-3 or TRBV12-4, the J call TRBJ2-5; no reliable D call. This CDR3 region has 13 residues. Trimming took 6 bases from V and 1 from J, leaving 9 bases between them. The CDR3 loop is CASSSSAQETQYF. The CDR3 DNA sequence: TGTGCCAGCAGCTCCTCCGCCCAAGAGACCCAGTACTTC.

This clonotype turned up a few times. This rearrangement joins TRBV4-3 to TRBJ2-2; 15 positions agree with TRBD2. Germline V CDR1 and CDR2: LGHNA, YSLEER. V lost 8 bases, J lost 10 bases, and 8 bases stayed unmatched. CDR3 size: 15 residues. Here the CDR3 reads CASAPGLAGGKELFF. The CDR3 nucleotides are TGCGCCAGCGCGCCGGGACTAGCGGGGGGAAAGGAGCTGTTTTTT.

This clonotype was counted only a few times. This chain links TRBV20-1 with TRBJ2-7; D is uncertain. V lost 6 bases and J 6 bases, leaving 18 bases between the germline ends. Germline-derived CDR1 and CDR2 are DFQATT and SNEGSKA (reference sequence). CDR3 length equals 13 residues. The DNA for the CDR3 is TGCAGTGCCCAACCCCTCACAGCCCGCGAGCAGTACTTC. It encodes CSAQPLTAREQYF.

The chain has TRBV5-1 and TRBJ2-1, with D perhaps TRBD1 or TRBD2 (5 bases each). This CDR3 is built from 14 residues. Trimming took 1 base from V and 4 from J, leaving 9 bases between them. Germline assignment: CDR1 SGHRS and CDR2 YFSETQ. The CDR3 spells CASSLWDGYNEQFF. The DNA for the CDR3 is TGCGCCAGCAGCTTGTGGGACGGATACAATGAGCAGTTCTTC.

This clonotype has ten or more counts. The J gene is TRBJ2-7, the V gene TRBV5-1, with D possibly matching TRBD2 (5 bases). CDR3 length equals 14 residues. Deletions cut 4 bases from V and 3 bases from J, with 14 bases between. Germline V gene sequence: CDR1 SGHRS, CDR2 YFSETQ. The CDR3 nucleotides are TGCGCCAGCAGCGCCAGAGCCGGGGACTACGAGCAGTACGTC. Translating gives CASSARAGDYEQYV.

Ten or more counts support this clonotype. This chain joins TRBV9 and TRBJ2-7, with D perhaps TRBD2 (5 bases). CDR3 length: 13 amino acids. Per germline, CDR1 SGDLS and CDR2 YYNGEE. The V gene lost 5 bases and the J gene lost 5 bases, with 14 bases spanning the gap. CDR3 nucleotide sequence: TGTGCCAGCAGTGCGGGCAGTGGGGACGAGCAGTACTTC. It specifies CASSAGSGDEQYF.

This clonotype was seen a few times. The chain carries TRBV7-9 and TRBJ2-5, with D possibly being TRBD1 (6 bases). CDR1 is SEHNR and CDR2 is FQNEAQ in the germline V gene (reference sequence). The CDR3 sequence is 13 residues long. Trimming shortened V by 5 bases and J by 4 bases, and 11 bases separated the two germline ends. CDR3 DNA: TGTGCCAGCAGCCAGGACAGCGGAGAGACCCAGTACTTC. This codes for CASSQDSGETQYF.

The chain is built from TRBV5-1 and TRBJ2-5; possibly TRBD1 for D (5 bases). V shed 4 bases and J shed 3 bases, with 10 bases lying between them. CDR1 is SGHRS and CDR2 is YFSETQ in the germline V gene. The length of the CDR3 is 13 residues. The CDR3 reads CASSPGWEETQYF. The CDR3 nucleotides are TGCGCCAGCAGCCCAGGGTGGGAAGAGACCCAGTACTTC.